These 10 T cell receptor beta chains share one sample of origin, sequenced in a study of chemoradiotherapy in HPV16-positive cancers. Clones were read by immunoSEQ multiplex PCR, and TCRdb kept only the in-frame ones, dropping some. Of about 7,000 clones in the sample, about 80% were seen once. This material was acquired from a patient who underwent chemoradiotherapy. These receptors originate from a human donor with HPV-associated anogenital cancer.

The CDR3 DNA follows: TGTGCCAGCAGCTTAGATTCTGGGCAGCCCCAGCATTTT. Its protein is CASSLDSGQPQHF. This chain uses TRBV7-2 with TRBJ1-5; D gene unclear. CDR1 and CDR2 (germline): SGHTA, FQGNSA. CDR3 length: 13 residues. The V gene lost 1 base and the J gene lost 7 bases, with 8 bases spanning the gap.

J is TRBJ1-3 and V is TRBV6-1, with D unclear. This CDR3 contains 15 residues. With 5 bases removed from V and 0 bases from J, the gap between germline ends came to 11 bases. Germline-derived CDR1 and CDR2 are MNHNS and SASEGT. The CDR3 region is CASSTRSRSGNTIYF. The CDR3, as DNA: TGTGCCAGCAGTACCCGAAGTCGCTCTGGAAACACCATATATTTT.

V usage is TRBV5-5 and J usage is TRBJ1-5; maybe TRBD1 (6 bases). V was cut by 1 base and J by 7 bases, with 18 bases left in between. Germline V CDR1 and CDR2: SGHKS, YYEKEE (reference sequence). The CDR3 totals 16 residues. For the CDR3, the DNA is TGTGCCAGCAGCTTGCAGGGGTCAGGGGTTGGACAGCCCCAGCATTTT. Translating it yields CASSLQGSGVGQPQHF.

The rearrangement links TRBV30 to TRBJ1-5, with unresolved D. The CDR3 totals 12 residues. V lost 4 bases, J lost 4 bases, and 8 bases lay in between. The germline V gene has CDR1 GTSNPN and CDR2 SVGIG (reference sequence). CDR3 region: CAWNQANQPQHF. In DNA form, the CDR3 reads TGTGCCTGGAACCAGGCTAATCAGCCCCAGCATTTT.

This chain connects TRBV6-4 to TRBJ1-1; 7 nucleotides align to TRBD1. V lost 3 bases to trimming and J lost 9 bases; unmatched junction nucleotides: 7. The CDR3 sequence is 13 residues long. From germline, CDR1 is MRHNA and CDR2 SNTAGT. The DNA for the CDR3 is TGTGCCAGCAGTGAATCGACAGGGTGGAAAGCTTTCTTT. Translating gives CASSESTGWKAFF.

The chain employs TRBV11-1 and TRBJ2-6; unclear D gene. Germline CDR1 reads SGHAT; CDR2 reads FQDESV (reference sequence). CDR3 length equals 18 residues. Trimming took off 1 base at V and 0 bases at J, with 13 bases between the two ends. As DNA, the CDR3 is TGTGCCAGCAGCTTAGGCAAGGGCCTCGTCTCTGGGGCCAACGTCCTGACTTTC. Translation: CASSLGKGLVSGANVLTF.

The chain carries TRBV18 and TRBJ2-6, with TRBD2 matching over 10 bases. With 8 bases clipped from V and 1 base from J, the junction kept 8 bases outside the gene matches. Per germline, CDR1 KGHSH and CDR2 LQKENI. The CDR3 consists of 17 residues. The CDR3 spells CASTPLAGESGANVLTF. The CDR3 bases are TGTGCCAGCACCCCCCTAGCGGGGGAGTCTGGGGCCAACGTCCTGACTTTC. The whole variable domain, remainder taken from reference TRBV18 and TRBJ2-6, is NAGVMQNPRHLVRRRGQEARLRCSPMKGHSHVYWYRQLPEEGLKFMVYLQKENIIDESGMPKERFSAEFPKEGPSILRIQQVVRGDSAAYFCASTPLAGESGANVLTFGAGSRLTVL.

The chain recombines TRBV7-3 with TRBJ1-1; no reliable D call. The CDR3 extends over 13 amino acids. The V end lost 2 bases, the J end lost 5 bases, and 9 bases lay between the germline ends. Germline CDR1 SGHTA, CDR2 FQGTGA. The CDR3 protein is CASSLEGGTEAFF. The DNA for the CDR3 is TGTGCCAGCAGCTTAGAGGGCGGGACTGAAGCTTTCTTT.

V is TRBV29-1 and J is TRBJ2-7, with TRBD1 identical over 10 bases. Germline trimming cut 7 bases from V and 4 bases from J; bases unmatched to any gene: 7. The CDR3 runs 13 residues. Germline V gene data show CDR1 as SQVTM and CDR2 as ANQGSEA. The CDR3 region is CSAGTGVMYEQYF. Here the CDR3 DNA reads TGCAGCGCGGGGACAGGGGTTATGTACGAGCAGTACTTC.

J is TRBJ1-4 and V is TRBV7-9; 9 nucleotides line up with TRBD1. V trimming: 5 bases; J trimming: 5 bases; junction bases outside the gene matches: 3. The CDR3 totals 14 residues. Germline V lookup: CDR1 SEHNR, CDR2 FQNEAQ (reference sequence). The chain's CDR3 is CASSEGQGNEKLFF. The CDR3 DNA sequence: TGTGCCAGCAGCGAGGGACAGGGCAATGAAAAACTGTTTTTT. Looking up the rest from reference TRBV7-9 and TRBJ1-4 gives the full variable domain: DTGVSQNPRHKITKRGQNVTFRCDPISEHNRLYWYRQTLGQGPEFLTYFQNEAQLEKSRLLSDRFSAERPKGSFSTLEIQRTEQGDSAMYLCASSEGQGNEKLFFGSGTQLSVL.